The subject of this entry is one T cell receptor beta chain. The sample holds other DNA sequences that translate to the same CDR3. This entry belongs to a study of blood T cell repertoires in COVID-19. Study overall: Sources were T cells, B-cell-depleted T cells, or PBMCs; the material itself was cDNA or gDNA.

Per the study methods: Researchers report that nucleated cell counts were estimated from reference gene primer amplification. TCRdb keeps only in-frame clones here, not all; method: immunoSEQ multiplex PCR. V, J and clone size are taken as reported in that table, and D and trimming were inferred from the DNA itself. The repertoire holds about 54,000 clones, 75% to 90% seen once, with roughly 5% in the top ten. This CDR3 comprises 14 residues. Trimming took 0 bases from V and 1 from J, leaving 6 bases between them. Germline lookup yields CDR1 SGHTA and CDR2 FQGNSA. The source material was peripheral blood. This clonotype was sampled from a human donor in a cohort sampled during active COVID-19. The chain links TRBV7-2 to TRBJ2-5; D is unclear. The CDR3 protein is CASSLARGQETQYF. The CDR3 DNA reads TGTGCCAGCAGCTTAGCGCGCGGCCAAGAGACCCAGTACTTC. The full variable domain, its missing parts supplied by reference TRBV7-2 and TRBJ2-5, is GAGVSQSPSNKVTEKGKDVELRCDPISGHTALYWYRQSLGQGLEFLIYFQGNSAPDKSGLPSDRFSAERTGGSVSTLTIQRTQQEDSAVYLCASSLARGQETQYFGPGTRLLVL.